Listed below are T cell receptor beta chains from one sample, sequenced in a study of shared clonotypes between healthy human individuals. Method: immunoSEQ multiplex PCR; TCRdb's copy keeps in-frame clones and lacks some. The data contain under 1,900,000 clones, approximately 98.5% of them seen just once; the ten biggest clones take up 0.36%. What was sequenced was naive CD4+ T cells sorted from blood. The receptors here all came from a man younger than 45 in good health. Both conserved end residues are trimmed from each CDR3. Clone sizes are given selectively: once, few, many, or a class where the clone is expanded.

>NA|TRBJ2-7|TRBV10-3|13
AIRAGLAGSNEQY
>few|TRBJ2-7|TRBV14|11
ASSQVVGGEQY
>NA|TRBJ2-3|TRBV2|14
ASSEVTSGSTDTQY
>NA|TRBJ2-1|TRBV9|16
ASSVSSSFQRGDNEQF
>NA|TRBJ1-3|TRBV30|10
AWVNSGNTIY
>NA|TRBJ2-3|TRBV15|13
ATSRDYDRGDTQY
>NA|TRBJ2-3|TRBV7-9|12
ASSFMTNTDTQY
>NA|TRBJ2-5|TRBV5-1|12
ASSQGLAEETQY
>NA|TRBJ2-7|TRBV27|13
ASSPGQASSYEQY
>NA|TRBJ2-7|TRBV18|14
ASSPWGTSGFYEQY
>NA|TRBJ2-7|TRBV12-5|13
ASGLPQVPRPEQY
>NA|TRBJ2-4|TRBV5-1|11
ASSVTGSGIQY
>NA|TRBJ2-7|TRBV29-1|11
SVEGVRSYEQY
>NA|TRBJ2-7|TRBV30|11
AWSLGLPYEQY
>NA|TRBJ2-3|TRBV18|13
ASSPIPLSADTQY
>NA|TRBJ2-7|TRBV12-1|11
ASSFAGRNEQY
>NA|TRBJ2-7|TRBV10-2|12
ASTELAGAYEQY
>NA|TRBJ2-1|TRBV11-2|13
ASSPLAGAYNEQF
>NA|TRBJ1-3|TRBV11-2|12
ASSVGFIGNTIY
>NA|TRBJ1-1|TRBV7-3|12
ASSSTGPNTEAF
>once|TRBJ2-5|TRBV18|14
ASSPPASGGQETQY
>NA|TRBJ2-1|TRBV5-1|13
ASSFGGGGQREQF
>NA|TRBJ1-4|TRBV18|13
ASSQLGTAAEKLF
>NA|TRBJ2-5|TRBV29-1|12
SVLTGGVIQTQY
>once|TRBJ1-1|TRBV29-1|13
SVARTGSLGTEAF
>once|TRBJ2-1|TRBV29-1|11
SVGHSSYNEQF
>NA|TRBJ2-3|TRBV29-1|14
SVEAPGGRGADTQY